This T cell receptor (beta chain) was identified during a study of shared clonotypes between healthy human individuals. The study's findings and limits: The four-donor shared clonotypes exceeded non-shared clonotypes in generation probability, with non-shared ones scoring lower. The study found about 5% of naive CD4 clonotypes shared across four donors. At large depth, rarefaction still showed sorted-subset sequencing to be incomplete.

The CDR3 extends over 15 amino acids. CDR1 is SGHAT, CDR2 FQNNGV, per germline. The germline V and J ends were trimmed by 1 base and 7 bases, with 14 bases remaining between them. About this clone itself: Its antigen remains unidentified. The sample carries other DNA sequences with the same CDR3.

The study ran the assay at deep level. Assay: immunoSEQ multiplex PCR; the TCRdb copy retains only in-frame clones and omits some. The table has some 1.5 million clones, roughly 95% seen once. This rearrangement joins TRBV11-2 to TRBJ2-1, with TRBD1 as a possible D gene (5 bases). The sample taken for sequencing was naive CD4+ T cells sorted from blood. This sample's subset: CD45RA+ positively selected. This TCR was sampled from a man aged 30 to 45 in good health. The DNA of the CDR3 is TGTGCCAGCAGCTTAGTGCAGAGAAAGGGGAATGAGCAGTTCTTC. Protein sequence: CASSLVQRKGNEQFF.